The 10 T cell receptor beta chains in this list originate from one sample, sequenced in a study of radiation and T cells in renal cell carcinoma. Clones were sequenced by immunoSEQ multiplex PCR, and TCRdb holds only the in-frame ones, with some missing. This table holds 120,000 to 150,000 clones, approximately 87% found once. Time point described: baseline pretreatment blood. The treatment here: 15 Gy SBRT to primary tumor, nephrectomy 4 weeks later. Sequenced here: blood, sampled from a patient whose treatment included radiotherapy and nephrectomy. Source of these receptors: a woman aged 50 to 65 with renal cell carcinoma.

The CDR3 DNA is TGTGCCTGGAGAACCGGAGCTAACTATGGCTACACCTTC. Encoded protein: CAWRTGANYGYTF. V usage is TRBV30 and J usage is TRBJ1-2; D is undetermined. In germline, CDR1 is GTSNPN, CDR2 SVGIG (reference sequence). The V end lost 3 bases, the J end lost 0 bases, and 8 bases lay between the germline ends. The CDR3 totals 13 residues.

This chain's CDR3 is CASSLTGGSLNQPQHF. CDR3 nucleotide sequence: TGTGCCAGCAGCCTCACAGGAGGGTCCCTGAATCAGCCCCAGCATTTT. The chain recombines TRBV7-2 with TRBJ1-5, with D perhaps TRBD1 (5 bases). The CDR3 has 16 amino acids. CDR1 SGHTA and CDR2 FQGNSA come from the germline V gene. The V and J ends lost 5 bases and 4 bases respectively, with 18 bases between them.

The J gene is TRBJ1-1, the V gene TRBV10-3, with D uncertain. The CDR3 loop spans 15 amino acids. The germline V gene encodes CDR1 ENHRY and CDR2 SYGVKD. V was cut by 3 bases and J by 5 bases, with 16 bases left in between. The CDR3 nucleotides are TGTGCCATCAGTGAATCAAAGGGAATGGGTACTGAAGCTTTCTTT. Protein product: CAISESKGMGTEAFF.

Only a few counts were recorded for this clone. Other DNA sequences in this sample translate to the same CDR3. The chain combines TRBV9 with TRBJ1-1; the D is unclear. Germline V lookup: CDR1 SGDLS, CDR2 YYNGEE. V lost 5 bases, J lost 5 bases, and 7 bases lay in between. This CDR3 region has 11 residues. CDR3 nucleotide sequence: TGTGCCAGCAGTGATGGGACTGAAGCTTTCTTT. Translating gives CASSDGTEAFF.

The V gene is TRBV28, the J gene TRBJ1-2, with unresolved D. With 2 bases removed from V and 8 bases from J, the gap between germline ends came to 12 bases. This CDR3 is 13 amino acids long. Per the germline V gene, CDR1 is MDHEN and CDR2 is SYDVKM. CDR3 region: CASSLNQEGGYTF. As DNA, the CDR3 is TGTGCCAGCAGTTTAAACCAGGAGGGAGGCTACACCTTC.

This sequence joins TRBV7-2 and TRBJ2-7, with a possible D match to TRBD1 (5 bases). The ends were cut back, 1 base at V and 2 bases at J, with 12 bases in the middle. The CDR3 sequence is 15 residues long. Germline V CDR1 and CDR2: SGHTA, FQGNSA. The CDR3 here is CASSLDRYSPYEQYF. CDR3 in DNA: TGTGCCAGCAGCTTAGACAGGTACAGTCCCTACGAGCAGTACTTC.

The V gene is TRBV21-1, the J gene TRBJ1-1. TRBV21-1 is described as a pseudogene. There are 8 residues in the CDR3. CDR3 amino acids: CASHLFFF. Here the CDR3 DNA reads TGTGCCAGCCACCTGTTTTTCTTT.

The V call is TRBV19, the J call TRBJ1-1, with D unresolved. The CDR3 has 13 amino acids. Per the germline V gene, CDR1 is LNHDA and CDR2 is SQIVND (reference sequence). V was pared by 5 bases and J by 1 base, with 8 bases between. The CDR3, as DNA: TGTGCCAGTAGTCGTCGGGGGAACACTGAAGCTTTCTTT. Its protein is CASSRRGNTEAFF.

The V gene is TRBV2, the J gene TRBJ2-3; TRBD2 agrees at 10 bases. Trimming removed 6 bases from V and 2 bases from J; junction bases left unmatched: 5. There are 15 residues in the CDR3. Germline CDR1 reads SNHLY; CDR2 reads FYNNEI. For the CDR3, the DNA is TGTGCCAGCAGGAGAGGACTAGCGGACACAGATACGCAGTATTTT. Translating gives CASRRGLADTDTQYF.

The V call is TRBV10-3, the J call TRBJ1-6; perhaps TRBD1 as D (5 bases). Trimming removed 10 bases from V and 13 bases from J, with 20 bases in between. Looked up from germline, CDR1 is ENHRY and CDR2 is SYGVKD. The CDR3 loop spans 13 amino acids. In nucleotides, the CDR3 is TGTGCCAGCGGGACTTTTACTGGGGAGCCCCTCCACTTT. It translates to CASGTFTGEPLHF.